A selection of T cell receptor beta chains follows, all from one sample in a study of blood T cell repertoires in COVID-19. Here immunoSEQ multiplex PCR was the method, and the copy in TCRdb shows in-frame clones only, minus some. The sample consists of some 200,000 clones, around 87% of them appearing once. The sample was PBMCs or T cells enriched from blood (not recorded which). These receptors were taken from a woman under 40 who had recovered from COVID-19. Both conserved end residues are part of each CDR3. Each record gives: V gene, D gene, J gene, clone size, CDR3 DNA, CDR3 protein. A D gene is named only where the DNA matches it firmly. The size entry is marked missing in some rows and otherwise reads once, few, many or a size class.

>TRBV19|TRBD1|TRBJ1-4|NA
TGTGCCAGTGACACCGGGACAGGGGTTGAAAAACTGTTTTTT
CASDTGTGVEKLFF
>TRBV18|NA|TRBJ1-2|NA
TGTGCCAGCTCACCCGCTCTAGGGGACTATGGCTACACCTTC
CASSPALGDYGYTF
>TRBV30|TRBD1|TRBJ1-2|once
TGTGCCTGCGTGCCACCCGGACAGGGGACCTATGGCTACACCTTC
CACVPPGQGTYGYTF
>TRBV24-1|NA|TRBJ2-3|NA
TGTGCCACCAGTCTTGCGGATACGCAGTATTTT
CATSLADTQYF
>TRBV28|TRBD1|TRBJ1-2|few
TGTGCCAGCAGTTCGCGACTTTTGACAGGGGGAATCTATGGCTACACCTTC
CASSSRLLTGGIYGYTF
>TRBV25-1|NA|TRBJ1-6|NA
TGTGCCAGCAGAGGCGGGGGCTGGAATTCACCCCTCCACTTT
CASRGGGWNSPLHF
>TRBV18|TRBD1|TRBJ1-1|NA
TGTGCCAGCTCACGAGACAGGGATTTGGACACTGAAGCTTTCTTT
CASSRDRDLDTEAFF
>TRBV2|NA|TRBJ1-5|NA
TGTGCCAGCAGTGGGACAGACGATAGCAATCAGCCCCAGCATTTT
CASSGTDDSNQPQHF
>TRBV27|NA|TRBJ2-7|NA
TGTGCCAGCAGTTTATCCGGGTCGACGGCGAACTACGAGCAGTACTTC
CASSLSGSTANYEQYF
>TRBV4-1|NA|TRBJ1-3|once
TGCGCCAGCAGCCAAGACTCCGACAGGAAATATTTT
CASSQDSDRKYF
>TRBV11-3|NA|TRBJ2-7|NA
TGTGCCAGCAACCCCAAGGGACAAGGTTTCGAGCAGTACTTC
CASNPKGQGFEQYF
>TRBV9|TRBD1|TRBJ2-7|NA
TGTGCCAGCAGCCCGGGGACAGGGACGAACGAGCAGTACTTC
CASSPGTGTNEQYF
>TRBV13|NA|TRBJ1-3|NA
TGTGCCAGCAGCTCGGGTGTCCGAAACACCATATATTTT
CASSSGVRNTIYF
>TRBV9|NA|TRBJ2-5|few
TGTGCCAGCAGCGTAGGGGTAGCCCTAGGCGAGACCCAGTACTTC
CASSVGVALGETQYF
>TRBV19|NA|TRBJ1-3|NA
TGTGCCACCCGGGGAGGGACTGGAAACACCATATATTTT
CATRGGTGNTIYF
>TRBV12-3/TRBV12-4|NA|TRBJ2-7|NA
TGTGCCAGCTCGGCAGGGGCCTCCTACGAGCAGTACTTC
CASSAGASYEQYF
>TRBV9|TRBD1|TRBJ2-7|NA
TGTGCCAGCAGCGCCCGGGACAGGGCCTACGAGCAGTACTTC
CASSARDRAYEQYF
>TRBV15|NA|TRBJ2-7|NA
TGTGCCACCAGCAGAGATTTAGCGGAGACCTACGAGCAGTACTTC
CATSRDLAETYEQYF
>TRBV7-8|NA|TRBJ2-7|few
TGTGCCAGCAGCTTAGGAGCTTACGAGCAGTACTTC
CASSLGAYEQYF
>TRBV14|NA|TRBJ2-5|once
TGTGCCAGCAGCCAAGCCAGGGGCCGGTACCAAGAGACCCAGTACTTC
CASSQARGRYQETQYF
>TRBV7-3|NA|TRBJ1-2|NA
TGTGCCAGCAGCCCCGGGGGAGATAACTATGGCTACACCTTC
CASSPGGDNYGYTF
>TRBV15|NA|TRBJ2-1|NA
TGTGCCACCAGCATACAGAAATACAATGAGCAGTTCTTC
CATSIQKYNEQFF
>TRBV29-1|TRBD2|TRBJ2-1|NA
TGCAGCGTGACGGGGGCTAGCGGGAGGGCCGGCAATGAGCAGTTCTTC
CSVTGASGRAGNEQFF
>TRBV25-1|TRBD1|TRBJ1-4|NA
TGTGCCACTAAAACAGGGGCTAATGAAAAACTGTTTTTT
CATKTGANEKLFF
>TRBV3-1/TRBV3-2|TRBD1|TRBJ1-2|NA
TGTGCCAGCAGCCAAGAGGGACAGGGGGCGTATGGCTACACCTTC
CASSQEGQGAYGYTF
>TRBV19|NA|TRBJ1-3|once
TGTGCCAGTAGTGTAACAGGGTTTGGAAACACCATATATTTT
CASSVTGFGNTIYF
>TRBV25-1|NA|TRBJ1-2|NA
TGTGCCAGCAGTGAACTTGGGTGGGGCTGGCACACCTTC
CASSELGWGWHTF
>TRBV9|NA|TRBJ1-5|NA
TGTGCCAGCAGCGTCGGGGGTGGCCAGCCCCAGCATTTT
CASSVGGGQPQHF
>TRBV4-2|NA|TRBJ2-7|NA
TGTGCCAGCAGCCAAACCCGGACACTAGCTTCCTACGAGCAGTACTTC
CASSQTRTLASYEQYF
>TRBV4-2|TRBD2|TRBJ2-2|once
TGTGCCAGCAGCCAAGGAGTTGACGGGAGGGGCGGGGAGCTGTTTTTT
CASSQGVDGRGGELFF
>TRBV30|TRBD1|TRBJ2-7|NA
TGTGCCTGGAGTGAGGACAGGGACTACGAGCAGTACTTC
CAWSEDRDYEQYF
>TRBV9|TRBD2|TRBJ2-7|NA
TGTGCCAGCAGCGTGGACGGGACTAGACTTCCCTACGAGCAGTACTTC
CASSVDGTRLPYEQYF
>TRBV15|NA|TRBJ2-7|NA
TGTGCCACCAGCAGAGTCGACTCCCAACACGAGCAGTACTTC
CATSRVDSQHEQYF
>TRBV7-2|TRBD1|TRBJ1-6|NA
TGTGCCAGCAGCTCCAAGGGGACAGAAAATTCACCCCTCCACTTT
CASSSKGTENSPLHF
>TRBV5-1|NA|TRBJ1-2|NA
TGCGCCAGCAGCTTTTTCCGGAATGGGGGGAACGATGGCTACACCTTC
CASSFFRNGGNDGYTF
>TRBV7-2|NA|TRBJ1-2|NA
TGTGCCAGCAGCTTACCGGACAGCATTAGCTACACCTTC
CASSLPDSISYTF
>TRBV7-2|NA|TRBJ1-2|NA
TGTGCCAGCAGCAAGCCTTCTGACTATGGCTACACCTTC
CASSKPSDYGYTF
>TRBV5-4|TRBD1|TRBJ1-2|NA
TGTGCCAGCAGGCCGGGACAGCTATTCTATGGCTACACCTTC
CASRPGQLFYGYTF
>TRBV6-5|TRBD1|TRBJ2-7|NA
TGTGCCAGCAGTTTATCCGGGACAGGGATGTACGAGCAGTACTTC
CASSLSGTGMYEQYF
>TRBV7-3|NA|TRBJ1-2|once
TGTGCCAGCAGCTCAGGGCCCGGTGATGGCTACACCTTC
CASSSGPGDGYTF
>TRBV5-1|TRBD1|TRBJ1-1|NA
TGCGCCAGCAGGCAGACAGGGTCGAACACTGAAGCTTTCTTT
CASRQTGSNTEAFF
>TRBV30|NA|TRBJ1-1|once
TGTGCCTGGAGTTTAGGGGGGAACACTGAAGCTTTCTTT
CAWSLGGNTEAFF
>TRBV7-8|NA|TRBJ1-2|NA
TGTGCCAGCAGCTTAGTCAGGCAGAACTATGGCTACACCTTC
CASSLVRQNYGYTF
>TRBV27|TRBD1|TRBJ1-5|NA
TGTGCCAGCAGTCCCGGACCCATGACAGGGCTGCAGCATTTT
CASSPGPMTGLQHF
>TRBV27|NA|TRBJ1-5|once
TGTGCCAGCAGTTTACAAGGGGGTCCCGGAGCCTTGTCGCCCCAGCATTTT
CASSLQGGPGALSPQHF
>TRBV2|TRBD1|TRBJ2-7|NA
TGTGCCAGCAAAGAGGGCAGGGGGTTCGACGAGCAGTACTTC
CASKEGRGFDEQYF